This TCR beta chain was sequenced for a study of read filtering for tumor transcriptome and immune sequencing. Study-level information: By R-ISS, stages I, II and III held 8, 16 and 7 patients.

Points from the study as a whole: Dropping single-read clonotypes raised IR-seq and RNA-seq shared-clonotype correlation.

The library was built from 400 ng RNA with molecular barcoded adaptors for alpha/delta and beta/gamma chains. Using its own MiXCR run on the reads, TCRdb lists one record per CDR3 protein. The table records about 46,000 distinct CDR3 sequences, about 20% of them present only once. On this clonotype itself: What it recognizes is unknown. This may arise from a read error, as a much more abundant clone is one base away.

Sequencing was carried out using a population of CD138-negative cells sorted from bone marrow. The source is a donor over 35 with multiple myeloma.

The CDR3 DNA reads TGTGCCAGCAGCTTAGCGCTAGGCGGGAGCACCACAGATACGCAGTATTTT. This encodes CASSLALGGSTTDTQYF. The chain combines TRBV7-2 with TRBJ2-3; TRBD2 agrees at 7 bases. Germline V gene data show CDR1 as SGHTA and CDR2 as FQGNSA. J lost 2 bases, V lost 0 bases, and 8 bases had no gene match. The length of the CDR3 is 17 residues.